One and the same sample provided the 24 T cell receptor beta chains below, sequenced in a study of graft-versus-host responses after intestinal transplantation. Repertoires were generated with immunoSEQ multiplex PCR, while TCRdb's copy carries only in-frame clones and drops some. The sample yields some 40,000 clones, 80% to 95% seen once. The source was PBMCs, collected approximately 740 days after intestinal transplantation. Receptors were obtained from a human patient who received an intestinal transplant, so some T cells may come from the graft donor.

The J gene is TRBJ2-5, the V gene TRBV11-3; TRBD2 might be the D (5 bases). The V end lost 5 bases, the J end lost 5 bases, and 12 bases lay between the germline ends. The germline V gene encodes CDR1 SGHNT and CDR2 YENEEA. The CDR3 runs 13 residues. The CDR3: CASSPTRGETQYF. The CDR3 DNA is TGTGCCAGCAGCCCGACAAGAGGGGAGACCCAGTACTTC.

This chain joins TRBV5-1 and TRBJ2-5, with TRBD2 identical over 11 bases. Germline loops: CDR1 SGHRS, CDR2 YFSETQ. The CDR3 contains 15 residues. V gave up 4 bases and J gave up 1 base; unmatched junction bases: 3. In DNA form, the CDR3 reads TGCGCCAGCAGCGGTAGCGGGAGGGTCCAAGAGACCCAGTACTTC. This sequence encodes CASSGSGRVQETQYF.

This sequence joins TRBV11-2 and TRBJ2-2; 9 nucleotides agree with TRBD2. This CDR3 is 17 amino acids long. With V trimmed by 5 bases and J by 4 bases, 11 bases remained unmatched. Germline values: CDR1 SGHAT, CDR2 FQNNGV. The CDR3 protein is CASSLKSGGTFTGELFF. The CDR3 DNA follows: TGTGCCAGCAGCCTTAAAAGCGGGGGGACTTTCACCGGGGAGCTGTTTTTT.

This CDR3 is CASSKDGPGLATDTQYF. DNA of the CDR3: TGTGCCAGTAGTAAGGATGGGCCGGGACTAGCGACAGATACGCAGTATTTT. V gene TRBV19 combines with J gene TRBJ2-3, with TRBD2 matching 10 bases. This CDR3 comprises 17 residues. The J segment lost 3 bases and the V segment lost 4 bases, leaving 10 bases of the junction unmatched. Germline assignment: CDR1 LNHDA and CDR2 SQIVND (reference sequence).

The rearrangement links TRBV18 to TRBJ1-5; D not certain. The V gene's germline CDR1 is KGHSH and CDR2 LQKENI. The CDR3 contains 13 residues. V was pared by 2 bases and J by 6 bases, with 8 bases between. CDR3 DNA: TGTGCCAGCTCACCATCGGGTGGTCAGCCCCAGCATTTT. Translated, it gives CASSPSGGQPQHF.

The V gene is TRBV15, the J gene TRBJ2-7; 9 bases map to TRBD2. The CDR3 totals 17 residues. V was clipped by 1 base and J by 2 bases; unmatched bases: 9. Germline V gives CDR1 LNHNV, CDR2 YYDKDF (reference sequence). CDR3 nucleotides: TGTGCCACCAGCAGAGGTCCGGGTAGCGGGGGAACCTACGAGCAGTACTTC. Translating gives CATSRGPGSGGTYEQYF.

This clone was picked up one time. The V and J genes are TRBV6-5 and TRBJ2-3; 7 nucleotides agree with TRBD2. The ends lost 11 bases at V and 2 bases at J; junction bases unmatched: 7. The CDR3 contains 13 residues. In germline, CDR1 is MNHEY, CDR2 SVGAGI. In DNA, the CDR3 is TGTGCCGCAGGCGGGAGAACCACAGATACGCAGTATTTT. It encodes CAAGGRTTDTQYF.

The rearrangement joins TRBV6-5 to TRBJ2-2; D may be TRBD2 (5 bases). The CDR3 consists of 16 residues. The germline V and J ends were trimmed by 4 bases and 0 bases, with 12 bases remaining between them. Germline lookup yields CDR1 MNHEY and CDR2 SVGAGI. Here the CDR3 reads CASSSRYSANTGELFF. The CDR3 region has the DNA TGTGCCAGCAGTTCACGTTATAGCGCGAACACCGGGGAGCTGTTTTTT.

The chain combines TRBV27 with TRBJ1-5, with D possibly being TRBD1 (6 bases). Germline V gene data show CDR1 as MNHEY and CDR2 as SMNVEV (reference sequence). The V end was cut by 5 bases, the J end by 3 bases, with 11 bases between. This CDR3 comprises 14 residues. The CDR3 here is CASSPGQINQPQHF. The CDR3 DNA is TGTGCCAGCAGTCCCGGACAGATCAATCAGCCCCAGCATTTT.

This chain connects TRBV6-1 to TRBJ2-5; D possibly corresponds to TRBD2 (6 bases). Germline loops: CDR1 MNHNS, CDR2 SASEGT. The V end was cut by 8 bases, the J end by 4 bases, with 14 bases between. The length of the CDR3 is 13 residues. The CDR3 loop is CASRDGGRETQYF. In nucleotides, the CDR3 is TGTGCCAGCCGGGACGGGGGACGAGAGACCCAGTACTTC.

The rearrangement joins TRBV11-2 to TRBJ1-4; D call uncertain. Per the germline V gene, CDR1 is SGHAT and CDR2 is FQNNGV. The CDR3 is 14 residues long. With 0 bases removed from V and 4 bases from J, the gap between germline ends came to 6 bases. The CDR3 bases are TGTGCCAGCAGCTTAGAGGAGCGTAATGAAAAACTGTTTTTT. This codes for CASSLEERNEKLFF.

Turning to this clone: The sample has other DNA sequences that encode this CDR3 too. V usage is TRBV5-1 and J usage is TRBJ1-5; TRBD1 might be the D (5 bases). CDR1 is SGHRS and CDR2 is YFSETQ in the germline V gene. The CDR3 totals 15 residues. Between the trimmed V and J ends, which lost 4 bases and 8 bases, there was a span of 19 bases. The CDR3 is CASSLGTGDTKPQHF. CDR3 coding DNA: TGCGCCAGCAGCCTGGGAACAGGCGACACCAAGCCCCAGCATTTT.

The CDR3 here is CASSEAGSGREIRYEQYF. The CDR3 DNA reads as TGTGCCAGCAGTGAAGCCGGTAGCGGGAGGGAGATTCGCTACGAGCAGTACTTC. The chain is built from TRBV2 and TRBJ2-7, with 11 bases identical to TRBD2. Germline V lookup: CDR1 SNHLY, CDR2 FYNNEI. The CDR3 has 18 residues. V shed 0 bases and J 3 bases; nucleotides not matched to a gene: 10.

CDR3 sequence: CASSTGTGSYEQYF. DNA of the CDR3: TGTGCCAGCAGTACCGGGACAGGGTCCTACGAGCAGTACTTC. The V gene is TRBV4-2, the J gene TRBJ2-7; 9 nucleotides align to TRBD1. The CDR3 spans 14 residues. CDR1 and CDR2 from the germline V gene are LGHNA and YNFKEQ. Unmatched junction bases numbered 4, after V lost 6 bases and J lost 1 base.

The chain has TRBV5-4 and TRBJ2-5; TRBD1 or TRBD2 may be the D gene (7 bases each). The V end lost 3 bases, the J end lost 5 bases, and 20 bases lay between the germline ends. CDR1 is SGHNT, CDR2 YYREEE, per germline (reference sequence). The CDR3 is 16 amino acids. CDR3 bases: TGTGCCAGCAGCTCCCAGGGAGGGACAGAATTCGAGACCCAGTACTTC. This translates into CASSSQGGTEFETQYF.

The chain links TRBV7-9 to TRBJ2-7; no clear D gene. Trimming removed 3 bases at V and 6 bases at J, with 12 bases between. The CDR3 runs 13 residues. From germline, CDR1 is SEHNR and CDR2 FQNEAQ (reference sequence). As DNA, the CDR3 is TGTGCCAGCAGCTTGGATTCGAGGCGCGAGCAGTACTTC. This sequence encodes CASSLDSRREQYF. Full variable domain (missing parts from reference TRBV7-9 and TRBJ2-7): DTGVSQNPRHKITKRGQNVTFRCDPISEHNRLYWYRQTLGQGPEFLTYFQNEAQLEKSRLLSDRFSAERPKGSFSTLEIQRTEQGDSAMYLCASSLDSRREQYFGPGTRLTVT.

The gene calls are TRBV7-6 and TRBJ2-7, with a tentative D call TRBD2 (5 bases). The CDR3 is 15 amino acids. Germline loops: CDR1 SGHVS, CDR2 FNYEAQ. With 4 bases removed from V and 4 bases from J, the gap between germline ends came to 17 bases. The DNA for the CDR3 is TGTGCCAGCAGCTCCCTTGTAGGGAGAAGGTACGAGCAGTACTTC. Encoded protein: CASSSLVGRRYEQYF.

The V call is TRBV21-1, the J call TRBJ1-5; TRBD1, the D gene given by the table, was not confirmed from the DNA. TRBV21-1 is listed as a pseudogene. CDR3 length: 15 amino acids. The CDR3 nucleotides are TGTGCCAGCAGCAAAAAACACAGGGTCAATCAGCCCCAGCATTTT. Its protein is CASSKKHRVNQPQHF.

The chain links TRBV19 to TRBJ1-5; no reliable D call. V lost 5 bases, J lost 5 bases, and 10 bases lay in between. This CDR3 has 13 amino acids. Germline V gene sequence: CDR1 LNHDA, CDR2 SQIVND (reference sequence). The CDR3 bases are TGTGCCAGTAGTCCGGGTCCCCATCAGCCCCAGCATTTT. Residues: CASSPGPHQPQHF. The complete variable domain, with remaining parts taken from reference TRBV19 and TRBJ1-5, reads DGGITQSPKYLFRKEGQNVTLSCEQNLNHDAMYWYRQDPGQGLRLIYYSQIVNDFQKGDIAEGYSVSREKKESFPLTVTSAQKNPTAFYLCASSPGPHQPQHFGDGTRLSIL.

The V and J genes are TRBV18 and TRBJ2-1; 7 nucleotides match TRBD1. From germline, CDR1 is KGHSH and CDR2 LQKENI. Trimming removed 3 bases from V and 8 bases from J; junction bases left unmatched: 7. This CDR3 has 14 residues. The CDR3 DNA follows: TGTGCCAGCTCACCCCCCCGAGGGGGCCATGAGCAGTTCTTC. It yields the protein CASSPPRGGHEQFF.

The rearrangement joins TRBV7-3 to TRBJ2-2; D may be TRBD1 or TRBD2 (6 bases each). The CDR3 spans 14 residues. Germline loops: CDR1 SGHTA, CDR2 FQGTGA. Between the trimmed V and J ends, which lost 6 bases and 0 bases, there was a span of 8 bases. The CDR3 here is CASRRDTNTGELFF. The DNA of the CDR3 is TGTGCCAGCAGGCGGGACACGAACACCGGGGAGCTGTTTTTT.

The genes are TRBV10-2 and TRBJ2-1, with a possible D match to TRBD2 (5 bases). The CDR3 has 15 residues. CDR1 and CDR2 from the germline V gene are WSHSY and SAAADI. Deletions cut 0 bases from V and 4 bases from J, with 10 bases between. CDR3 sequence (DNA): TGCGCCAGCAGTGAGTCGAGTACGGGGTACAATGAGCAGTTCTTC. Translating gives CASSESSTGYNEQFF.

The rearrangement joins TRBV6-5 to TRBJ2-1, with 10 bases that match TRBD2. The CDR3 runs to 15 residues. The V and J ends lost 5 bases and 6 bases, in that order; junction bases with no gene match: 7. CDR1 and CDR2 from the germline V gene are MNHEY and SVGAGI. Written as DNA, the CDR3 is TGTGCCAGCAGTACACCGGGACTAGCGCTCAATGAGCAGTTCTTC. This gives the protein CASSTPGLALNEQFF.

The table lists this clone with a few counts. This rearrangement joins TRBV19 to TRBJ1-2; D gene uncertain. Trimming shortened V by 0 bases and J by 3 bases, and 17 bases separated the two germline ends. CDR3 length equals 17 residues. CDR1 and CDR2 from the germline V gene are LNHDA and SQIVND (reference sequence). DNA of the CDR3: TGTGCCAGTAGTATAGATCTAGTTCCGACTCGAGACTATGGCTACACCTTC. Translated: CASSIDLVPTRDYGYTF.